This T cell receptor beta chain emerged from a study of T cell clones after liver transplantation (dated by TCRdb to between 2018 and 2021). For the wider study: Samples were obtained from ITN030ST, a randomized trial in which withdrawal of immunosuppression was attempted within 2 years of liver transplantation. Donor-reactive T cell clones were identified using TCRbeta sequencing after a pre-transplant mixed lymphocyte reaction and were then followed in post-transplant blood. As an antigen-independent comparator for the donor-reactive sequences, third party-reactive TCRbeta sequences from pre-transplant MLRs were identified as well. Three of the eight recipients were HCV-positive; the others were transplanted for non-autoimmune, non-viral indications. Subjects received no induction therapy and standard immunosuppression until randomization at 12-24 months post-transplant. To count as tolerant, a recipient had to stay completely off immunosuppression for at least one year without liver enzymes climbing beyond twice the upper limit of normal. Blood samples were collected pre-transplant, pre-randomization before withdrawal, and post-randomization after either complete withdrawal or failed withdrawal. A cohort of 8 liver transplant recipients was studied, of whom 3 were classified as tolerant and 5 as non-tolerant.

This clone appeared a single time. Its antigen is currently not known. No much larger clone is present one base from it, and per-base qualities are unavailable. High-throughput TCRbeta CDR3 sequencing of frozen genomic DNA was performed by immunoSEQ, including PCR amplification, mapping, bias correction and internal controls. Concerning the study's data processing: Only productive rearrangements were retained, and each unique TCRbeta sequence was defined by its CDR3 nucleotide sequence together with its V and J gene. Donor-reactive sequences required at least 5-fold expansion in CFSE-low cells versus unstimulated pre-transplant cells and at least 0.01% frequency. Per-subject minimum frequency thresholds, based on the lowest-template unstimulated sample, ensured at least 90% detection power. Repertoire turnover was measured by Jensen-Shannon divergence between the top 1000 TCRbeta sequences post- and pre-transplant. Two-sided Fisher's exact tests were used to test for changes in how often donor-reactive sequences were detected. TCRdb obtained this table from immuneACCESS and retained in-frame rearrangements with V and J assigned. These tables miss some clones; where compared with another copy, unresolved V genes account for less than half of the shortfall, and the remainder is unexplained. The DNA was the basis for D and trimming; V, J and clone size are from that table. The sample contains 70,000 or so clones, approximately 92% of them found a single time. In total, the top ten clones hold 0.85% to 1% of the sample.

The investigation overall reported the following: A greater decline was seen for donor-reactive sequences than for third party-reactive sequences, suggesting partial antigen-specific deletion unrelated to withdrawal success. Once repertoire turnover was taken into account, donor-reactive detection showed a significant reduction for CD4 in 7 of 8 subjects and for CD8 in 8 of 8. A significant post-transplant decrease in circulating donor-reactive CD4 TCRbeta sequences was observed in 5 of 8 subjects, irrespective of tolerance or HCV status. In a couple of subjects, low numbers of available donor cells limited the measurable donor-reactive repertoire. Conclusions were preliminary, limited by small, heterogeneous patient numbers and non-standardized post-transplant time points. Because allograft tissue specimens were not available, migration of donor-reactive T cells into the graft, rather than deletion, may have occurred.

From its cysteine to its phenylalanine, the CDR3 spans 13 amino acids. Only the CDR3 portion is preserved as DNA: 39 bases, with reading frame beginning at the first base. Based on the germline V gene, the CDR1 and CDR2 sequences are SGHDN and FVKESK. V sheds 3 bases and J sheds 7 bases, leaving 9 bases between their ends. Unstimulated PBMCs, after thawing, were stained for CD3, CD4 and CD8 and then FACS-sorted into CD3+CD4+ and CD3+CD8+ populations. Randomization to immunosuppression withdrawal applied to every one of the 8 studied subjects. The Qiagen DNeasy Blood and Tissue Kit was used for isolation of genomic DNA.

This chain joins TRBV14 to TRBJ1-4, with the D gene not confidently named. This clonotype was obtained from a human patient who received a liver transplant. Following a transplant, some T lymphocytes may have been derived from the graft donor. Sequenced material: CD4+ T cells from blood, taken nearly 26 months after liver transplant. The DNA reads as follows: TGTGCCAGCAGCCAGGGGTTTGGTGAAAAACTGTTTTTT. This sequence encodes CASSQGFGEKLFF.